The rows below give T cell receptor beta chains drawn from one sample of a study of spatial heterogeneity in lung cancer. MiXCR, applied by TCRdb to the 5' RACE reads, yields one record per CDR3 protein. This repertoire shows some 100,000 distinct CDR3 sequences, around 4.3% found once; its top ten account for around 21%. The sequenced sample was lung tumor tissue, obtained at surgery. These receptors were taken from a male donor with early-stage non-small cell lung cancer. CDR3s leave out the opening cysteine and the closing phenylalanine or tryptophan.

CDR3 protein: ASSQRPGDTQY; J gene: TRBJ2-3; V gene: TRBV3-1
CDR3 protein: ATSLRNTEAF; J gene: TRBJ1-1; V gene: TRBV24-1
CDR3 protein: ASIKDRVNTDTQY; J gene: TRBJ2-3; V gene: TRBV7-2
CDR3 protein: ASRFWREGSTGELF; J gene: TRBJ2-2; V gene: TRBV5-1
CDR3 protein: ASSQPEREVEQF; J gene: TRBJ2-1; V gene: TRBV4-2
CDR3 protein: ASSPRGELHEQY; J gene: TRBJ2-7; V gene: TRBV28
CDR3 protein: SVLGPTNEKLF; J gene: TRBJ1-4; V gene: TRBV20-1
CDR3 protein: SARKAAGNQPQH; J gene: TRBJ1-5; V gene: TRBV20-1
CDR3 protein: ASSEATPQH; J gene: TRBJ1-5; V gene: TRBV6-1
CDR3 protein: ASSLAGTDQETQY; J gene: TRBJ2-5; V gene: TRBV5-1
CDR3 protein: ASSQQYNEQF; J gene: TRBJ2-1; V gene: TRBV3-1
CDR3 protein: ASSLYSGIQDTQY; J gene: TRBJ2-3; V gene: TRBV28
CDR3 protein: ASSLAPFGAQGVNPEAF; J gene: TRBJ1-1; V gene: TRBV5-1
CDR3 protein: ASRKDLYNSPLH; J gene: TRBJ1-6; V gene: TRBV27
CDR3 protein: ASSLRYTDTQY; J gene: TRBJ2-3; V gene: TRBV27
CDR3 protein: ASSLEPSNGDQY; J gene: TRBJ2-5; V gene: TRBV7-2
CDR3 protein: ASSYPSGAQETQY; J gene: TRBJ2-5; V gene: TRBV6-6
CDR3 protein: ASSLRLAEGDEQF; J gene: TRBJ2-1; V gene: TRBV28
CDR3 protein: ASSLSGPRPANYGYT; J gene: TRBJ1-2; V gene: TRBV27
CDR3 protein: ASSPTSSGANVLT; J gene: TRBJ2-6; V gene: TRBV5-1
CDR3 protein: ASSLGYSNQPQH; J gene: TRBJ1-5; V gene: TRBV5-6